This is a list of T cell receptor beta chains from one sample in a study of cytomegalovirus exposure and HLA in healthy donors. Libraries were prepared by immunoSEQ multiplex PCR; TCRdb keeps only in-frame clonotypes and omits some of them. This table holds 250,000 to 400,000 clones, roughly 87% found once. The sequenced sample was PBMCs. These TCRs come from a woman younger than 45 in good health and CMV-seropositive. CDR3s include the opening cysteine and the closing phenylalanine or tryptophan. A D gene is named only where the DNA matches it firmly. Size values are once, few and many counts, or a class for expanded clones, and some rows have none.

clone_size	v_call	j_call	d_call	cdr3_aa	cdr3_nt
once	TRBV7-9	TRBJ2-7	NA	CASEEKSSYEQYF	TGTGCCAGCGAAGAAAAGAGCTCCTACGAGCAGTACTTC
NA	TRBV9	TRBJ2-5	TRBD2	CASSEETSGRAPQYF	TGTGCCAGCAGCGAGGAAACTAGCGGGAGGGCCCCCCAGTACTTC
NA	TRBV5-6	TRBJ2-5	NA	CASSLILAQETQYF	TGTGCCAGCAGCTTGATACTAGCTCAAGAGACCCAGTACTTC
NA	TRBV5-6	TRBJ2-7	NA	CASSLDLPIYEQYF	TGTGCCAGCAGCTTGGACCTCCCTATATACGAGCAGTACTTC
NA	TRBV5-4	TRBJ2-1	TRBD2	CASSAGTSGLYNEQFF	TGTGCCAGCAGCGCCGGGACTAGCGGACTCTACAATGAGCAGTTCTTC
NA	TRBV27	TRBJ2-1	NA	CASSPGPYNEQFF	TGTGCCAGCAGTCCCGGACCTTACAATGAGCAGTTCTTC
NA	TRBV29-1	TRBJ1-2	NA	CSARQAGYGYTF	TGCAGCGCAAGACAGGCCGGCTATGGCTACACCTTC
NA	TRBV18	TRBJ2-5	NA	CASSPLSAAKYQETQYF	TGTGCCAGCTCACCACTCTCAGCGGCCAAGTACCAAGAGACCCAGTACTTC
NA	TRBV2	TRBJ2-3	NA	CATQGRGEGTDTQYF	TGTGCCACCCAGGGCAGGGGCGAGGGCACAGATACGCAGTATTTT
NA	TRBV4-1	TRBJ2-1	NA	CASSQDSSVVYNEQFF	TGCGCCAGCAGCCAAGATTCAAGCGTTGTCTACAATGAGCAGTTCTTC
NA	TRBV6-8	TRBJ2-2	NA	CASSHRALGTGELFF	TGTGCCAGCAGTCACAGGGCGCTGGGCACCGGGGAGCTGTTTTTT
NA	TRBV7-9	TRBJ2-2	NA	CASSARGGAGELFF	TGTGCCAGCAGCGCCAGGGGAGGGGCCGGGGAGCTGTTTTTT
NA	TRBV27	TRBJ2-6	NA	CASSSLDSGSGANVLTF	TGTGCCAGCAGTTCGCTAGATTCGGGCTCTGGGGCCAACGTCCTGACTTTC
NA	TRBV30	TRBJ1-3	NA	CAWSVGSGNTIYF	TGTGCCTGGAGTGTAGGGTCTGGAAACACCATATATTTT
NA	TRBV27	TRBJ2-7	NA	CASSPRIPVYEQYF	TGTGCCAGCAGTCCACGTATACCGGTCTACGAGCAGTACTTC
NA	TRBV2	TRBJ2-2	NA	CASRGRDTGELFF	TGTGCCTCCCGAGGGAGAGACACCGGGGAGCTGTTTTTT
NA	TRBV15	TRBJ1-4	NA	CATSRGLPGPLATNEKLFF	TGTGCCACCAGCAGAGGTCTTCCGGGACCACTCGCAACTAATGAAAAACTGTTTTTT
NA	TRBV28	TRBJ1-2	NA	CASSLRLYGYTF	TGTGCCAGCAGTTTGAGGCTCTATGGCTACACCTTC
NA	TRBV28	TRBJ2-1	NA	CASSLTVFDEQFF	TGTGCCAGCAGTTTAACAGTTTTCGATGAGCAGTTCTTC
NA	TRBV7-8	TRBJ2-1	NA	CASSLRATGRVEPYEQFF	TGTGCCAGCAGCCTCCGAGCTACTGGCCGAGTAGAGCCGTATGAGCAGTTCTTC
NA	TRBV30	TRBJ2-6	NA	CAWSKDRAYRSSGANVLTF	TGTGCCTGGAGTAAGGATCGGGCGTACCGAAGCTCTGGGGCCAACGTCCTGACTTTC
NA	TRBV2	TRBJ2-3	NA	CASSEFPTSTQYF	TGTGCCAGCAGTGAATTCCCTACTAGTACGCAGTATTTT
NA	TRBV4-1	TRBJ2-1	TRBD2	CASRSSGTGYNEQFF	TGCGCCAGCAGGTCTAGCGGGACGGGGTACAATGAGCAGTTCTTC